Shown below are 22 T cell receptor beta chains from a single sample sequenced in a study of identical twins. TCRdb processed the 5' RACE reads anew with MiXCR; each CDR3 protein has one entry. The sample contains about 470,000 distinct CDR3 sequences, 20% to 25% of which appear only once. The data were also submitted as part of a second study, on T cells expressing NK-cell markers.

The sample comprised CD4+ T cells sorted from blood. The receptor set was obtained from a woman aged 18 to 35 in good health.

The CDR3 region has the DNA TGTGCCAGCAGTGTATACTACTCGATCACCGGGGAGCTGTTTTTT. Its protein product is CASSVYYSITGELFF. V is TRBV6-4 and J is TRBJ2-2; D is uncertain. Per the germline V gene, CDR1 is MRHNA and CDR2 is SNTAGT. Trimming stripped 4 bases from V and 4 bases from J, with 13 bases between. The CDR3 totals 15 residues.

This clonotype was seen a few times. The chain carries TRBV3-1 and TRBJ2-1; possibly TRBD2 for D (6 bases). The V gene lost 3 bases and the J gene lost 8 bases, with 17 bases spanning the gap. The CDR3 is 15 amino acids. CDR1 is LGHDT and CDR2 is YNNKEL in the germline V gene (reference sequence). The CDR3 loop reads CASSQGSRRGDEQFF. The CDR3 DNA is TGTGCCAGCAGCCAGGGGTCACGGAGGGGCGATGAGCAGTTCTTC.

This clonotype was detected only a few times. V usage is TRBV11-2 and J usage is TRBJ2-2; perhaps TRBD2 as D (7 bases). Trimming removed 1 base at V and 2 bases at J, with 17 bases between. This CDR3 has 18 amino acids. CDR1 is SGHAT, CDR2 FQNNGV, per germline. Written as DNA, the CDR3 is TGTGCCAGCAGCTTAGTCCGGGGGCTAGCGGTTAACACCGGGGAGCTGTTTTTT. This sequence encodes CASSLVRGLAVNTGELFF.

DNA of the CDR3: TGTGCCAGCAGCTTAGAATTAGGGCGTTTTGAAGCTTTCTTT. Amino acid sequence: CASSLELGRFEAFF. J is TRBJ1-1 and V is TRBV11-2, with no clear D. Germline lookup yields CDR1 SGHAT and CDR2 FQNNGV. V was pared by 0 bases and J by 7 bases, with 12 bases between. The CDR3 contains 14 residues.

The chain uses TRBV24-1 and TRBJ2-3, with D perhaps TRBD2 (5 bases). Germline lookup yields CDR1 KGHDR and CDR2 SFDVKD. The CDR3 spans 14 residues. V was trimmed by 4 bases and J by 6 bases, leaving 13 bases between them. CDR3 nucleotide sequence: TGTGCCACCAGTGACCCGAGGGAGCTGGATACGCAGTATTTT. This translates into CATSDPRELDTQYF.

The V call is TRBV30, the J call TRBJ2-2; D is ambiguous. The CDR3 runs to 13 residues. Germline V CDR1 and CDR2: GTSNPN, SVGIG (reference sequence). The V and J ends lost 2 bases and 6 bases respectively, with 10 bases between them. The CDR3 region has the DNA TGTGCCTGGAGTCCGGGTGTTCCCGGGGAGCTGTTTTTT. Protein product: CAWSPGVPGELFF.

This clonotype has only a few counts. The chain couples TRBV11-2 to TRBJ2-3; 11 bases agree with TRBD2. V lost 3 bases to trimming and J lost 0 bases; unmatched junction nucleotides: 5. CDR1 is SGHAT, CDR2 FQNNGV, per germline. The CDR3 consists of 17 residues. CDR3 loop: CASSFGLAGASTDTQYF. Here the CDR3 DNA reads TGTGCCAGCAGCTTTGGACTAGCGGGCGCTAGCACAGATACGCAGTATTTT.

This clonotype was seen more than once but under ten times. The genes are TRBV20-1 and TRBJ1-2; 7 nucleotides match TRBD1. Germline V gene lookup returns CDR1 DFQATT and CDR2 SNEGSKA (reference sequence). There are 14 residues in the CDR3. J lost 4 bases, V lost 5 bases, and 10 bases had no gene match. The CDR3 is CSAGHGGGGYGYTF. CDR3 sequence (DNA): TGCAGTGCTGGGCACGGAGGGGGCGGCTATGGCTACACCTTC.

The chain joins TRBV12-3 or TRBV12-4 to TRBJ1-1; D may be TRBD1 (6 bases). The ends were cut back, 7 bases at V and 9 bases at J, with 12 bases in the middle. The CDR3 runs 11 residues. CDR3 in amino acids: CASTSTGKAFF. CDR3 sequence (DNA): TGTGCCAGCACCAGCACAGGGAAAGCTTTCTTT.

The chain joins TRBV2 to TRBJ2-1; a weak D match, TRBD1 (5 bases). Germline V CDR1 and CDR2: SNHLY, FYNNEI. The CDR3 has 15 residues. Trimming pared 3 bases from V and 4 bases from J, leaving 13 bases between. For the CDR3, the DNA is TGTGCCAGCAGTGAGGACACCGCCCCTTACAATGAGCAGTTCTTC. This codes for CASSEDTAPYNEQFF.

In this sample, this clonotype turned up a few times. V usage is TRBV12-3 or TRBV12-4 and J usage is TRBJ2-1, with 8 bases matching TRBD2. The J segment lost 8 bases and the V segment lost 3 bases, leaving 6 bases of the junction unmatched. The CDR3 runs to 14 residues. This chain's CDR3 is CASSLREEWYEQFF. Here the CDR3 DNA reads TGTGCCAGCAGTTTGCGGGAGGAATGGTATGAGCAGTTCTTC.

The V and J genes are TRBV12-3 or TRBV12-4 and TRBJ2-5; 8 bases align to TRBD2. The CDR3 extends over 14 amino acids. J gave up 5 bases and V 6 bases, and 8 bases lay outside the gene matches. CDR3 in DNA: TGTGCCAGCAGACAAGGAGCGGGGGACGAGACCCAGTACTTC. This encodes CASRQGAGDETQYF.

This clonotype has more than one count but fewer than ten. This chain connects TRBV4-3 to TRBJ2-5; TRBD2 matches 15 bases. V gave up 1 base and J gave up 6 bases; unmatched junction bases: 9. CDR1 and CDR2 from the germline V gene are LGHNA and YSLEER. The CDR3 runs 18 residues. CDR3 amino acids: CASSQAPGLAGGLKTQYF. CDR3 bases: TGCGCCAGCAGCCAAGCCCCGGGACTAGCGGGAGGTTTGAAGACCCAGTACTTC.

This clonotype was detected only a few times. The chain carries TRBV3-1 and TRBJ1-1; D is unclear. CDR3 length: 13 amino acids. V gave up 1 base and J gave up 6 bases, with 9 bases separating them. The germline V gene has CDR1 LGHDT and CDR2 YNNKEL (reference sequence). The chain's CDR3 is CASSQGNWAEAFF. The CDR3 nucleotides read TGTGCCAGCAGCCAAGGGAATTGGGCTGAAGCTTTCTTT.

V usage is TRBV5-1 and J usage is TRBJ1-1, with 7 bases matching TRBD1. In germline, CDR1 is SGHRS, CDR2 YFSETQ. J gave up 3 bases and V 4 bases, and 9 bases lay outside the gene matches. This CDR3 has 15 amino acids. Here the CDR3 reads CASSTGTVEDTEAFF. CDR3 in DNA: TGCGCCAGCAGCACCGGGACAGTTGAGGACACTGAAGCTTTCTTT.

This clonotype was observed a handful of times. Here the CDR3 DNA reads TGTGCCTGGAGTGTACCAGGGATCACCGGGGAGCTGTTTTTT. It codes for CAWSVPGITGELFF. This chain uses TRBV30 with TRBJ2-2; tentatively, D is TRBD1 (5 bases). Germline V CDR1 and CDR2: GTSNPN, SVGIG (reference sequence). This CDR3 has 14 residues. V lost 0 bases and J lost 4, with 9 bases in between.

This clonotype was recorded a few times. This chain links TRBV20-1 with TRBJ2-5; D gene ambiguous. Per the germline V gene, CDR1 is DFQATT and CDR2 is SNEGSKA (reference sequence). CDR3 size: 11 residues. Trimming removed 2 bases at V and 5 bases at J, with 6 bases between. CDR3 in amino acids: CSARPGETQYF. The DNA for the CDR3 is TGCAGTGCTAGACCCGGGGAGACCCAGTACTTC.

This clonotype has a handful of counts. The J gene is TRBJ2-3, the V gene TRBV27; 8 nucleotides align to TRBD2. This CDR3 has 17 residues. Germline V gives CDR1 MNHEY, CDR2 SMNVEV (reference sequence). V lost 3 bases, J lost 2 bases, and 10 bases stayed unmatched. CDR3 amino acids: CASSFRASGGLTDTQYF. The DNA of the CDR3 is TGTGCCAGCAGTTTTAGGGCCAGCGGGGGCCTCACAGATACGCAGTATTTT.

This clonotype was seen at least ten times. J is TRBJ2-2 and V is TRBV10-3; D perhaps matches TRBD2 (5 bases). The CDR3 runs to 15 residues. Germline CDR1 ENHRY, CDR2 SYGVKD. Trimming shortened V by 8 bases and J by 6 bases, and 19 bases separated the two germline ends. For the CDR3, the DNA is TGTGCCATCCTTCTCGGGCTAGCCGTCCCCGGGGAGCTGTTTTTT. Its protein is CAILLGLAVPGELFF.

This clonotype has ten or more counts. The chain recombines TRBV10-3 with TRBJ1-5; D may be TRBD1 (5 bases). CDR3 length equals 14 residues. CDR1 is ENHRY and CDR2 is SYGVKD in the germline V gene. Trimming removed 2 bases at V and 6 bases at J, with 11 bases between. The CDR3 bases are TGTGCCATCAGTGAGGGGCAGGGACTTCAGCCCCAGCATTTT. This codes for CAISEGQGLQPQHF.

The sample holds a few counts of this clonotype. The CDR3 loop reads CSAKTATTPGWHGYTF. CDR3 DNA sequence: TGCAGTGCTAAAACTGCTACCACCCCAGGGTGGCATGGCTACACCTTC. The chain recombines TRBV20-1 with TRBJ1-2; D might be TRBD1 (5 bases). Germline values: CDR1 DFQATT, CDR2 SNEGSKA (reference sequence). The length of the CDR3 is 16 residues. The V and J ends lost 4 bases and 6 bases respectively, with 24 bases between them.

This chain connects TRBV5-6 to TRBJ1-5, with D unresolved. The germline V and J ends were trimmed by 7 bases and 0 bases, with 14 bases remaining between them. This CDR3 region has 15 residues. Germline V gene data show CDR1 as SGHDT and CDR2 as YYEEEE. As DNA, the CDR3 is TGTGCCAGCGATACGGGTCCTCTTAGCAATCAGCCCCAGCATTTT. Amino acid sequence: CASDTGPLSNQPQHF.